This T cell receptor beta chain was observed in a study of regulatory T cells in long-lasting Graves disease (TCRdb year 2021). At the level of the whole study: To count as having persistent Graves' disease, a patient had to have received antithyroid drug treatment for over 5 years with TSH receptor autoantibodies remaining persistently positive. The study was registered as a clinical trial and conducted in China. On average, persistent Graves' disease patients in the clinical cohort had been on antithyroid drugs for about 10.3 years. A total of some 35 samples underwent TCR sequencing, from about 13 patients with persistent Graves' disease and 20 patients with newly diagnosed Graves' disease. Peripheral blood TCR sequencing and RNA sequencing compared persistent Graves' disease patients with newly diagnosed Graves' disease patients.

V loses 1 base of germline sequence and J loses 2 bases, and the interval between the two ends is 5 bases. The germline V gene (reference sequence) specifies LNHDA as CDR1 and SQIVND as CDR2. The CDR3 has 13 amino acids, counting the end cysteine and phenylalanine. Just CDR3 DNA is preserved here, 39 bases in frame from base 1. The paper's findings and limits, for the study overall: The authors noted that the small sample size was a limitation that may lower accuracy. Patients with persistent disease shared more public clonotypes (about 3,000) than newly diagnosed patients did (approximately 990). Persistent disease showed preferential use of TRBV28, TRBJ1-2 and TRBJ2-5, whereas newly diagnosed disease favored TRBV20-1 and TRBJ2-1. Lower TCR Shannon entropy and fewer highly expanded clones were observed in persistent Graves' disease patients than in newly diagnosed patients, which suggested clonal expansion. Sequencing and analysis were limited to the TCR beta chain. Only peripheral blood was studied, because thyroid tissue, the primary lesion, was inaccessible.

The time point label, as the study defines it: persistent/refractory GD, antithyroid drugs over 5 years with positive TRAb. For both TCR sequencing and RNA sequencing, RNA was extracted from PBMCs in TRIzol. The diagnosis of Graves' disease followed American Thyroid Association guidelines. The patients came from an endocrinology department in Xi'an, China. Each patient gave 7.5 to 10 milliliters of peripheral blood, collected in an EDTA anticoagulant tube. PBMCs were isolated by Ficoll Paque Plus density gradient separation without further T cell sorting. An Agilent 2100 Bioanalyzer and agarose gel were used to assess RNA quality, and a NanoDrop 2000 was used to measure RNA concentration. The library was built by means of multiplex PCR. TCRdb shows the sequencer as Illumina HiSeq 4000. CDR3 regions were amplified by Arm-PCR with iRepertoire HTBI primers to construct TCR beta libraries. PCR products were gel purified before sequencing. In the paper's pipeline: Gene usage analysis of CDR3 amino acid clonotypes used the approximately 62 TRBV and around 14 TRBJ segments found across samples. COPE and FqMerger were used to merge filtered high-quality paired reads into contigs. Contigs were aligned with BLAST to IMGT TRBV, TRBD and TRBJ reference genes, and CDR3 was defined per IMGT. Any clonotype with a frequency above 0.1% was counted as a highly expanded clone. Repertoire diversity was measured by Shannon entropy, and V-J evenness by the Gini coefficient. A clonotype found in more than one individual was treated as public. TCRdb applied fastp at Q25 and MiXCR to the public reads, then kept only in-frame beta chains. Rows are unified per CDR3 protein, each entry keeping the most common DNA and genes. The V and J calls and clone size come from TCRdb's table, not from the authors' own analysis. This sample lists roughly 300,000 distinct CDR3 sequences; around 23% were detected once. More than 50% of the sample is in the top ten clones.

A note on this clonotype: The target of this receptor is not known. Per-base quality was not reported, and no clone a single base away is much larger than it.

The sample here was peripheral blood mononuclear cells (PBMCs), taken when the disease was refractory, from a patient treated with antithyroid drugs. This receptor chain uses TRBV19 and TRBJ1-2, with the D segment identity uncertain. This TCR was sampled from a female donor with Graves disease. The DNA reads as follows: TGTGCCAGTAGTATAGGAGAGAACTATGGCTACACCTTC. The translation is CASSIGENYGYTF.